These 6 T cell receptor beta chains were sequenced from one sample in a study of blood T cell repertoires in COVID-19. The table came from immunoSEQ multiplex PCR; TCRdb's copy has only in-frame clones and leaves some out. Of roughly 100,000 clones in the sample, around 83% were seen once. The sequencing input was peripheral blood. The receptors come from a man in his 70s with active or convalescent COVID-19.

This clone occurred once. The rearrangement joins TRBV24-1 to TRBJ2-4; TRBD1 aligns across 8 bases. The germline gives CDR1 KGHDR, CDR2 SFDVKD. The CDR3 extends over 15 amino acids. J was trimmed by 6 bases and V by 1 base; bases with no gene match: 4. CDR3 amino acids: CATSDFGQGANIQYF. The CDR3 DNA is TGTGCCACCAGTGATTTTGGGCAGGGGGCAAACATTCAGTACTTC.

This clone has just one count. This sequence joins TRBV30 and TRBJ2-4; 7 bases fit TRBD1. Per germline, CDR1 GTSNPN and CDR2 SVGIG (reference sequence). The J segment lost 7 bases and the V segment lost 1 base, leaving 4 bases of the junction unmatched. The CDR3 contains 13 residues. This CDR3 reads CAWSGTGRNIQYF. CDR3 sequence (DNA): TGTGCCTGGAGTGGGACAGGACGTAACATTCAGTACTTC.

V gene TRBV6-1 combines with J gene TRBJ1-2, with no clear D. CDR3 length equals 15 residues. The germline CDR1 and CDR2 sequences are MNHNS and SASEGT. V was shortened by 0 bases and J by 2 bases, with 10 bases between the two germline ends. The chain's CDR3 is CASSEASSWNYGYTF. Here the CDR3 DNA reads TGTGCCAGCAGTGAAGCGAGTTCCTGGAACTATGGCTACACCTTC.

The chain recombines TRBV30 with TRBJ1-2; 7 nucleotides match TRBD1. Losses at the gene ends were 1 base for V and 1 base for J; bases not matched to a gene: 6. The CDR3 is made up of 15 amino acids. Germline assignment: CDR1 GTSNPN and CDR2 SVGIG (reference sequence). CDR3 in amino acids: CAWSDRHRGNYGYTF. In DNA, the CDR3 is TGTGCCTGGAGTGACCGACACAGGGGTAACTATGGCTACACCTTC.

V is TRBV18 and J is TRBJ1-5, with D tentatively TRBD1 (5 bases). This CDR3 has 17 residues. The V end was cut by 0 bases, the J end by 1 base, with 13 bases between. Per germline, CDR1 KGHSH and CDR2 LQKENI. The CDR3 spells CASSPPVGGLSNQPQHF. The CDR3 DNA is TGTGCCAGCTCACCACCGGTTGGGGGACTGAGCAATCAGCCCCAGCATTTT.

DNA for the CDR3: TGCGCCAGCAGCCCCGGGACAGGGTCCACAGATACGCAGTATTTT. Translation gives CASSPGTGSTDTQYF. The chain recombines TRBV5-1 with TRBJ2-3; 9 bases are shared with TRBD1. The CDR3 is 15 amino acids. From germline, CDR1 is SGHRS and CDR2 YFSETQ. V trimming: 4 bases; J trimming: 2 bases; junction bases outside the gene matches: 5.